This T cell receptor (beta chain) was recorded in a study of identical twins. Study results and limitations: The study found weaker excess twin sharing in beta out-of-frame sequences.

In germline, CDR1 is MDHEN, CDR2 SYDVKM. Deletions cut 6 bases from V and 1 base from J, with 14 bases between. The CDR3 has 15 amino acids. Each donor was a healthy Caucasian. TCRdb reanalysed the 5' RACE reads using MiXCR and keeps one entry per CDR3 protein. The sample consists of nearly 900,000 distinct CDR3 sequences, 10% to 15% of them appearing once. This clonotype was detected many times. What it binds is unknown. The same data also contributed to another study, on yellow fever vaccine responses in identical twins. That study reports: Vaccine-induced T cell responses in twins were reportedly observed to appear partly convergent, partly personalized.

The sequence was collected from a woman aged 18-29 years in good health. The chain uses TRBV28 and TRBJ2-3; perhaps D is TRBD1 or TRBD2 (5 bases each). The sequencing sample was made of PBMCs. CDR3 sequence: CASSLRGAGTDTQYF. CDR3 coding DNA: TGTGCCAGCAGCTTAAGGGGAGCCGGCACAGATACGCAGTATTTT.